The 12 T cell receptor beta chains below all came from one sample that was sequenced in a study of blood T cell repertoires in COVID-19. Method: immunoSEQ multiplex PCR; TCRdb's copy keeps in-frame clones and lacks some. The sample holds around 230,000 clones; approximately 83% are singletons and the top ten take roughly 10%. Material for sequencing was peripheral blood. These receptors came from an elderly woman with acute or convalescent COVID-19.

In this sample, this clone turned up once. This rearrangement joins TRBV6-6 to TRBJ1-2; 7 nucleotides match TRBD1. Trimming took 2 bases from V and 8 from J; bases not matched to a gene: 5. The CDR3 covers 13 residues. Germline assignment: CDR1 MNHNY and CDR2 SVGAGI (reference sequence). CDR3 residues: CASSYRDSRGYTF. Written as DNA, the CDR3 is TGTGCCAGCAGTTACCGGGACAGTAGAGGCTACACCTTC.

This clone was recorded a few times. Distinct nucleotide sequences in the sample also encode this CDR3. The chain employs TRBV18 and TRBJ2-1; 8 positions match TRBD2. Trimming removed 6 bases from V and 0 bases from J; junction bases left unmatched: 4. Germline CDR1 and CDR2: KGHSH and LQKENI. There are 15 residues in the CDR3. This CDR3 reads CASSPGGGSYNEQFF. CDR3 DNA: TGTGCCAGCTCCCCGGGGGGGGGCTCCTACAATGAGCAGTTCTTC.

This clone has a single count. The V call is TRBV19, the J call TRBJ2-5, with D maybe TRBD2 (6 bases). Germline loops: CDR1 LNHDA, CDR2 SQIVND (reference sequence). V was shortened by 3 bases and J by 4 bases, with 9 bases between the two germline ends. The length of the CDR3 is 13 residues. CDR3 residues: CASSIGGGETQYF. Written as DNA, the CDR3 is TGTGCCAGTAGTATCGGGGGTGGAGAGACCCAGTACTTC.

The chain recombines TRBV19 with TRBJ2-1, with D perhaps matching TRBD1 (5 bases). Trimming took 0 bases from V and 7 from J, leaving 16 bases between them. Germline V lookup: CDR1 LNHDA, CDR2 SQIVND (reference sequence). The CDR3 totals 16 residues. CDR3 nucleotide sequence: TGTGCCAGTAGTATAGACAGGCCTTCCTCAGGGAATGAGCAGTTCTTC. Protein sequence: CASSIDRPSSGNEQFF. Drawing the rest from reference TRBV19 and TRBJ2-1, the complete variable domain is DGGITQSPKYLFRKEGQNVTLSCEQNLNHDAMYWYRQDPGQGLRLIYYSQIVNDFQKGDIAEGYSVSREKKESFPLTVTSAQKNPTAFYLCASSIDRPSSGNEQFFGPGTRLTVL.

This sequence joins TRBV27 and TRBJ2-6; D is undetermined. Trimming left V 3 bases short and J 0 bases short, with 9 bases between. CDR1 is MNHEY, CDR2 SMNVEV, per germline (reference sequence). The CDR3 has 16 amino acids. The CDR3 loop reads CASSLYYYSGANVLTF. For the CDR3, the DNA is TGTGCCAGCAGTTTGTATTATTACTCTGGGGCCAACGTCCTGACTTTC.

The CDR3 region is CASSLWSGGRTGELFF. CDR3 nucleotides: TGTGCCAGCAGTTTATGGAGCGGGGGCCGGACCGGGGAGCTGTTTTTT. This chain links TRBV27 with TRBJ2-2; 8 bases agree with TRBD2. Germline CDR1 and CDR2: MNHEY and SMNVEV (reference sequence). V shed 1 base, J shed 5 bases, and the junction held 6 bases outside the gene matches. CDR3 length: 16 residues.

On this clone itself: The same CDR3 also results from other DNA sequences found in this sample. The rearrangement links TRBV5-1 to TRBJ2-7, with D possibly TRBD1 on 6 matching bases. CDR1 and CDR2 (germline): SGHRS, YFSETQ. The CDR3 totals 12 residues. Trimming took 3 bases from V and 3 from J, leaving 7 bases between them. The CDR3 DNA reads TGCGCCAGCAGCTCACAGGGCTACGAGCAGTACTTC. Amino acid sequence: CASSSQGYEQYF.

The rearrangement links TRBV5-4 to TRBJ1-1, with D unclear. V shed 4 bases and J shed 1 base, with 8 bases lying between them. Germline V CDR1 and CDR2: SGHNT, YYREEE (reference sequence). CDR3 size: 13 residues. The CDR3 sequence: CASSLRRNTEAFF. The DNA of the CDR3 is TGTGCCAGCAGCCTCCGGAGGAACACTGAAGCTTTCTTT.

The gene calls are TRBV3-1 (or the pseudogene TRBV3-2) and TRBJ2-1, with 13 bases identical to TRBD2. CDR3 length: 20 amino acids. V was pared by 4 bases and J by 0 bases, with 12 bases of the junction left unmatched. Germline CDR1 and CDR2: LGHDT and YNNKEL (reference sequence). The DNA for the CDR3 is TGTGCCAGCAGCCGTTTGACTAGCGGGGGGCTATGGAGCTCCTACAATGAGCAGTTCTTC. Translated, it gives CASSRLTSGGLWSSYNEQFF.

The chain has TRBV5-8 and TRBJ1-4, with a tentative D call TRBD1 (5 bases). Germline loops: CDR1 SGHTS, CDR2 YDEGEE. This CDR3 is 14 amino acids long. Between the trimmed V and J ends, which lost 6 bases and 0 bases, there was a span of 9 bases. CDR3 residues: CASTSTATNEKLFF. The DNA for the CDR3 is TGTGCCAGCACCTCGACAGCAACTAATGAAAAACTGTTTTTT. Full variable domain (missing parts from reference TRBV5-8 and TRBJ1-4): EAGVTQSPTHLIKTRGQQATLRCSPISGHTSVYWYQQALGLGLQFLLWYDEGEERNRGNFPPRFSGRQFPNYSSELNVNALELEDSALYLCASTSTATNEKLFFGSGTQLSVL.

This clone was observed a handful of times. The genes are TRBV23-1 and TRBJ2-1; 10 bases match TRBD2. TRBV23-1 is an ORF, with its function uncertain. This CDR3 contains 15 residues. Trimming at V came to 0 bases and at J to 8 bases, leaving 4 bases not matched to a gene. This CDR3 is CASSQSPTSGHEQFF. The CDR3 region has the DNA TGCGCCAGCAGTCAATCTCCGACTAGCGGGCATGAGCAGTTCTTC.

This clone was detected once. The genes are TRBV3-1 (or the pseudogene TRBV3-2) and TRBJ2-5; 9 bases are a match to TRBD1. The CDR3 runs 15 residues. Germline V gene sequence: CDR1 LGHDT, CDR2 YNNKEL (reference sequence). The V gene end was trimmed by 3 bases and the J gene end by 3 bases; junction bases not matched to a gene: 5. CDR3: CASSQAGTGKETQYF. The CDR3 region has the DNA TGTGCCAGCAGCCAGGCCGGGACAGGGAAAGAGACCCAGTACTTC.